This is a list of T cell receptor beta chains from one sample in a study of vaccination and CD4 T cells after COVID-19. Each CDR3 protein is one row after TCRdb ran MiXCR on the PCR reads. Of over 9,000 distinct CDR3 sequences listed, about 39% are singletons. These receptors' targets are unknown. The sample consisted of CD4+ T cells from blood, cultured in vitro. The receptors shown here come from a human donor in good health. CDR3s include the opening cysteine and the closing phenylalanine or tryptophan. Clone size appears in some rows only: once, few, many, or a class for an expanded clone.

CDR3aa: CASSQATGEAFF
j_gene: TRBJ1-1
v_gene: TRBV4-3
abundance: few

CDR3aa: CSAKETSGSSEQFF
j_gene: TRBJ2-1
v_gene: TRBV20-1
abundance: .

CDR3aa: CASSARDPGAEAFF
j_gene: TRBJ1-1
v_gene: TRBV28
abundance: .

CDR3aa: CASSPVSGSTDTQYF
j_gene: TRBJ2-3
v_gene: TRBV19
abundance: .

CDR3aa: CASRPRKRSVGELFF
j_gene: TRBJ2-2
v_gene: TRBV6-1
abundance: few

CDR3aa: CASSNSGRGTYEQYF
j_gene: TRBJ2-7
v_gene: TRBV19
abundance: once

CDR3aa: CASSTQQRSTEAFF
j_gene: TRBJ1-1
v_gene: TRBV19
abundance: .

CDR3aa: CATSDFRDKGTDTQYF
j_gene: TRBJ2-3
v_gene: TRBV24-1
abundance: few

CDR3aa: CASRGTGVGYEQYF
j_gene: TRBJ2-7
v_gene: TRBV6-1
abundance: .

CDR3aa: CSAREMGWAGGNEQYF
j_gene: TRBJ2-7
v_gene: TRBV20-1
abundance: .

CDR3aa: CASSLGTENTEAFF
j_gene: TRBJ1-1
v_gene: TRBV19
abundance: few

CDR3aa: CASSPTRGGDRISSQPQHF
j_gene: TRBJ1-5
v_gene: TRBV18
abundance: .

CDR3aa: CASSLKGPGTGPGNEQFF
j_gene: TRBJ2-1
v_gene: TRBV7-2
abundance: few

CDR3aa: CSAREQGRETQYF
j_gene: TRBJ2-5
v_gene: TRBV20-1
abundance: .

CDR3aa: CASSWTGSGNTIYF
j_gene: TRBJ1-3
v_gene: TRBV7-9
abundance: .

CDR3aa: CASSLTVSGYTF
j_gene: TRBJ1-2
v_gene: TRBV19
abundance: few

CDR3aa: CAISSGSSYNEQFF
j_gene: TRBJ2-1
v_gene: TRBV6-1
abundance: .

CDR3aa: CATSDDLDRGDYGYTF
j_gene: TRBJ1-2
v_gene: TRBV24-1
abundance: few

CDR3aa: CASRRGGTGTQPQHF
j_gene: TRBJ1-5
v_gene: TRBV6-1
abundance: few

CDR3aa: CASEDRGGNTIYF
j_gene: TRBJ1-3
v_gene: TRBV19
abundance: .

CDR3aa: CASRPKGPGASEAFF
j_gene: TRBJ1-1
v_gene: TRBV21-1
abundance: few

CDR3aa: CASRSLAGGGTDTQYF
j_gene: TRBJ2-3
v_gene: TRBV6-5
abundance: .

CDR3aa: CAWSRRAEQYF
j_gene: TRBJ2-7
v_gene: TRBV30
abundance: .

CDR3aa: CASSPRGTGDTQYF
j_gene: TRBJ2-3
v_gene: TRBV28
abundance: few

CDR3aa: CASSLQNRETQYF
j_gene: TRBJ2-5
v_gene: TRBV7-2
abundance: .

CDR3aa: CATTRPLNTEAFF
j_gene: TRBJ1-1
v_gene: TRBV28
abundance: few

CDR3aa: CAWRIGPPSVGYTF
j_gene: TRBJ1-2
v_gene: TRBV30
abundance: once

CDR3aa: CSAQDQREGREQYF
j_gene: TRBJ2-7
v_gene: TRBV20-1
abundance: .

CDR3aa: CASRLVGANTGELFF
j_gene: TRBJ2-2
v_gene: TRBV5-6
abundance: .

CDR3aa: CSAGDDTPMGGGGDTQYF
j_gene: TRBJ2-3
v_gene: TRBV20-1
abundance: .

CDR3aa: CASSLGAGGPGEQYF
j_gene: TRBJ2-7
v_gene: TRBV7-6
abundance: .

CDR3aa: CASSLGAGSSETQYF
j_gene: TRBJ2-5
v_gene: TRBV5-1
abundance: .

CDR3aa: CASRTDISGNTIYF
j_gene: TRBJ1-3
v_gene: TRBV27
abundance: .

CDR3aa: CASSDRTLNNEQFF
j_gene: TRBJ2-1
v_gene: TRBV5-4
abundance: .

CDR3aa: CASSQYASIGIDEQYF
j_gene: TRBJ2-7
v_gene: TRBV14
abundance: .